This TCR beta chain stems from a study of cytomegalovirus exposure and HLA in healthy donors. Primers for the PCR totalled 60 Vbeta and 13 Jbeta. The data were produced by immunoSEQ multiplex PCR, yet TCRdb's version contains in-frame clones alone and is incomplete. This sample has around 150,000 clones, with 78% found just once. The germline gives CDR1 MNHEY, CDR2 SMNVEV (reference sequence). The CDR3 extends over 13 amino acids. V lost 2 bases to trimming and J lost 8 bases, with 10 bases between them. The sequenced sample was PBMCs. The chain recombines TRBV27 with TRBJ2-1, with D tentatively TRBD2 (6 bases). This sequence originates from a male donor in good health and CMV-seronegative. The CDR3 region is CASSLRTSHEQFF. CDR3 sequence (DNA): TGTGCCAGCAGTTTACGTACTAGCCATGAGCAGTTCTTC.